Detailed here is one T cell receptor (beta chain). Its antigen target is currently unknown. No base qualities exist here, and no much larger clone lies one base off it. These data belong to a study of blood T cell repertoires in COVID-19 (dated by TCRdb to about 2020). About the investigation overall: Samples from collaborators originated in the United States, Italy and Spain and spanned both the acute and convalescent phases of COVID-19. The prospective study material was composed of cDNA or gDNA derived from T cells, B-cell-depleted T cells, or PBMCs. Subjects who had been exposed to COVID-19, were actively infected with it, or had recovered from it provided the deeply sampled blood TCRbeta repertoires that made up the dataset. The repertoires were released in a freely available public database intended as a resource for research on the immune response to SARS-CoV-2. Samples were obtained from the ongoing ImmuneRACE study (first 160 participants) and from over a thousand subjects provided by 6 global collaborators. A de-identified subject ID, COVID-19 status, age in years and sex were almost always included in the sample metadata. Where available, HLA class I and class II types were obtained from metadata supplied by the sample provider rather than from assay-based typing.

V gives up 0 bases and J gives up 0 bases, and the segment between their germline ends measures 9 bases. The CDR3, cysteine through phenylalanine, is 15 amino acids long. Only CDR3 DNA is held: 45 bases, read in frame from base 1. CDR1 and CDR2 are drawn from the germline V gene (reference sequence): PRHDT, FYEKMQ. In Seattle, one collaborating source enrolled patients while the infection was active and tracked those patients longitudinally over the course of disease. Each collaborating institution followed its own protocols to collect whole blood in K2EDTA tubes. For TCRbeta analysis, collaborators shipped samples in one of three forms: frozen whole blood, isolated PBMCs, or DNA extracted from either of those sample types. Summary of the overall study and its limitations: How much clinical and demographic metadata was included differed by source and by participant, and the metadata was provided uncurated.

TCRbeta CDR3 regions were amplified from genomic DNA using the immunoSEQ Assay, a bias-controlled multiplex PCR. For the original study's pipeline: The number of nucleated cells in each sample was estimated from the amplification of reference gene primers within the assay. Sequence reads were collapsed and filtered to measure the absolute abundance of every unique TCRbeta CDR3 rearrangement. Productive Simpson clonality was computed per sample as the square root of Simpson's diversity index over productive rearrangements. TCRdb took over this immuneACCESS table, retaining in-frame rearrangements with V and J assigned. Such tables are incomplete; in checked studies, under half of the missing clones stem from an unresolved V gene, and the remainder is unexplained. Clonal size and the V and J genes are those of that table, whereas D and trimming came from the DNA. This sample comprises fewer than 300,000 clones, more than 85% of them detected only once. Jointly, the top ten make up around 2.2% of the sample.

The sequence came from a woman under 40 with COVID-19, enrolled during active disease. The chain is assembled from TRBV13 and TRBJ2-7, with a weak D call of TRBD2 (5 bases match). Sequencing input: peripheral blood. The DNA sequence follows: TGTGCCAGCAGCTTAGGGGCGGGCGACTCCTACGAGCAGTACTTC. It codes for CASSLGAGDSYEQYF.